This TCR beta chain was sequenced in a study of blood T cell repertoires in COVID-19. Study as a whole: The origin of the acute and convalescent COVID-19 samples was the United States, Italy and Spain. From T cells, B-cell-depleted T cells, or PBMCs came the material, which was cDNA or gDNA.

V gave up 0 bases and J gave up 8 bases, with 11 bases separating them. CDR1 and CDR2 from the germline V gene are SGHTA and FQGNSA. The CDR3 totals 15 residues. Points on this clone: This sample also contains other DNA sequences that code for the same CDR3.

Original processing methods: Amplification with reference gene primers provided the estimates of nucleated cell counts. Assay used: immunoSEQ multiplex PCR; TCRdb lists only in-frame clones, some missing. V, J and clone size are those of that table, while D and trimming were read from the DNA. The sample yields 90,000 to 100,000 clones, around 81% seen once. The TCR originated in a man between 60 and 75 years old with acute or convalescent COVID-19. Input material: peripheral blood. This chain links TRBV7-2 with TRBJ1-6; D perhaps matches TRBD1 (6 bases). In nucleotides, the CDR3 is TGTGCCAGCAGCTTAGCCCAGGGGCGAGATTCACCCCTCCACTTT. This codes for CASSLAQGRDSPLHF.